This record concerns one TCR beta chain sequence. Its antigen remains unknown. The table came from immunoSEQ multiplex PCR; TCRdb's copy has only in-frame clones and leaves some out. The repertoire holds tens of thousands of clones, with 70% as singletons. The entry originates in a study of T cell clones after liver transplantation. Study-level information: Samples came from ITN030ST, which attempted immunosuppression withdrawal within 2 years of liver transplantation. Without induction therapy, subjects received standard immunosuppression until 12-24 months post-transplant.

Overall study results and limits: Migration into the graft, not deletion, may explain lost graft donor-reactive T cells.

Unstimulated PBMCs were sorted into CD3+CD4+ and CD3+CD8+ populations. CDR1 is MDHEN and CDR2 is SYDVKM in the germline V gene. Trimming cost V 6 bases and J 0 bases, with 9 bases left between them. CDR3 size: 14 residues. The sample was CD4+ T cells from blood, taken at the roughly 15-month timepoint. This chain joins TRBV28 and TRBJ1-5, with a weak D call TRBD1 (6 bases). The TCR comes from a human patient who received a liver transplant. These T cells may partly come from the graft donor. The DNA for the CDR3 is TGTGCCAGCAGCCGGACAGATAGCAATCAGCCCCAGCATTTT. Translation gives CASSRTDSNQPQHF.